This is a list of T cell receptor beta chains from one sample in a study of T-cell memory formation after mild COVID-19. In TCRdb, the 5' RACE reads were re-called with MiXCR into one record per CDR3 protein. Of hundreds of thousands of distinct CDR3 sequences in the sample, about 23% were seen once. The sample taken for sequencing was PBMCs or a T cell subset sorted from them (not recorded which). The receptors stem from an adult woman who had mild COVID-19 (a few samples of this study predate the infection). Cell type and time point are not known. Each CDR3 is given with its conserved first and last residue. The order of the fields is J gene, V gene, CDR3 protein.

>TRBJ2-3|TRBV9
CASSVAVASTDTQYF
>TRBJ2-1|TRBV5-5
CASSFPGGAGNEQFF
>TRBJ2-7|TRBV20-1
CSAPFGNEQYF
>TRBJ1-1|TRBV5-1
CASSPQRYTEAFF
>TRBJ2-2|TRBV20-1
CSAPAGLQNTGELFF
>TRBJ1-2|TRBV12-3/TRBV12-4
CASNQGVGYTF
>TRBJ2-6|TRBV4-3
CASSQEGTPSSGANVLTF
>TRBJ2-7|TRBV20-1
CSANPITQGSVDEQYF
>TRBJ2-3|TRBV3-1
CASSQERGTGTQYF
>TRBJ1-2|TRBV7-9
CASSSTGQLLSYGYTF
>TRBJ2-3|TRBV24-1
CATSPTGRGDTQYF
>TRBJ1-2|TRBV12-3/TRBV12-4
CASSPFSGYTF
>TRBJ2-1|TRBV29-1
CSVSGTTYNEQFF
>TRBJ1-2|TRBV6-5
CASSYSQGPYGYTF
>TRBJ1-1|TRBV12-3/TRBV12-4
CASSLVLRAEAFF
>TRBJ1-1|TRBV5-4
CASSFLSEAFF
>TRBJ2-7|TRBV7-9
CASSFDRGPGEQYF
>TRBJ2-5|TRBV19
CASSPVSGGETQYF
>TRBJ2-7|TRBV18
CASSEAGTGYEQYF
>TRBJ2-7|TRBV29-1
CSVGKDRVEQYF
>TRBJ2-1|TRBV11-2
CASSHPASVGSRGYNEQFF
>TRBJ2-1|TRBV7-8
CASSLVTGSYNEQFF
>TRBJ2-2|TRBV24-1
CATSGISGQNTGELFF
>TRBJ2-7|TRBV27
CASRWAGGSYEQYF
>TRBJ1-1|TRBV7-2
CASSLGHQGARNTEAFF
>TRBJ1-6|TRBV3-1
CASSQDSGPWESPLHF
>TRBJ2-7|TRBV2
CASSDRDRVSEQYF
>TRBJ2-5|TRBV5-1
CASSLQGSGETQYF
>TRBJ1-1|TRBV20-1
CSARDGVQGARNTEAFF
>TRBJ2-5|TRBV11-2
CASSLGSAGFEETQYF
>TRBJ1-2|TRBV4-2
CASSQDRDLYGYTF
>TRBJ2-2|TRBV7-2
CASSLEWREEGTGELFF
>TRBJ2-1|TRBV6-1
CASMSGVYDRSNEQFF
>TRBJ1-1|TRBV6-1
CASSELGAEAFF
>TRBJ1-2|TRBV24-1
CATSDPSTGGNYGYTF
>TRBJ1-1|TRBV7-9
CASSPGQARGTEAFF
>TRBJ1-2|TRBV6-5
CASRPPQVNGYTF
>TRBJ2-5|TRBV15
CATSRGAAGVQETQYF
>TRBJ1-1|TRBV29-1
CSVGPRAPNTEAFF
>TRBJ2-3|TRBV9
CASSVTLAGEITDTQYF
>TRBJ2-1|TRBV19
CASSIKAGSYNEQFF
>TRBJ1-2|TRBV12-3/TRBV12-4
CASSFWGAGGYTF
>TRBJ1-3|TRBV20-1
CSARKSGAGNTIYF
>TRBJ2-1|TRBV7-3
CASSLTSGIGEQFF
>TRBJ2-7|TRBV18
CASSPPNPYEQYF
>TRBJ2-3|TRBV20-1
CSANDIAGLTDTQYF
>TRBJ2-5|TRBV11-2
CASSQGPIGHETQYF
>TRBJ2-3|TRBV15
CATSNTGGATDTQYF
>TRBJ2-2|TRBV24-1
CATSDSREGVTGELFF
>TRBJ2-7|TRBV5-1
CASNTGTGAREQYF
>TRBJ1-1|TRBV19
CASSTHRNTEAFF
>TRBJ2-5|TRBV6-1
CASLSKPKETQYF
>TRBJ2-5|TRBV7-9
CASSLTGTRGETQYF
>TRBJ2-3|TRBV29-1
CSVEGQSTDTQYF
>TRBJ2-1|TRBV6-5
CASSYGPAESRNEQFF